These T cell receptor beta chains were read from a single sample in a study of T cells in tuberculosis. Some clones are missing from TCRdb's copy, which holds only in-frame ones; the method was immunoSEQ multiplex PCR. The data contain about 36,000 clones, over 85% of them singletons. Sample: PBMCs. These receptors were taken from a donor between 10 and 35 years old with latent tuberculosis or without tuberculosis infection. The CDR3 runs from the conserved cysteine through the conserved F or W. Each record gives: CDR3 protein, CDR3 DNA, V gene, D gene, J gene, clone size. D genes are given only for firm matches. Only some rows state a clone size, as once, few, many or a class for expanded clones.

CASSPTKGQGINEQYF,TGTGCCAGCAGCCCCACTAAGGGACAGGGGATCAACGAGCAGTACTTC,TRBV5-4,TRBD1,TRBJ2-7,NA
CASSLAGTGELFF,TGTGCCAGCTCCCTAGCGGGCACCGGGGAGCTGTTTTTT,TRBV14,TRBD2,TRBJ2-2,once
CASSLAGGDSTEAFF,TGTGCCAGCAGCTTGGCTGGGGGCGATAGCACTGAAGCTTTCTTT,TRBV5-5,NA,TRBJ1-1,NA
CASSQVIGSGGNF,TGCGCCAGCAGCCAAGTTATCGGGAGCGGGGGGAATTTT,TRBV4-1,TRBD2,TRBJ2-3,NA
CASSFGFTDTQYF,TGTGCCAGCAGCTTCGGTTTCACAGATACGCAGTATTTT,TRBV7-8,NA,TRBJ2-3,NA
CASSRENTDTQYF,TGCGCCAGCAGCCGGGAAAACACAGATACGCAGTATTTT,TRBV5-1,NA,TRBJ2-3,NA
CAISEAGRFPDTQYF,TGTGCCATCAGTGAAGCGGGGAGGTTTCCAGATACGCAGTATTTT,TRBV10-3,TRBD2,TRBJ2-3,NA
CAWSIPRVINYGYTF,TGTGCCTGGAGTATCCCACGGGTAATTAACTATGGCTACACCTTC,TRBV30,NA,TRBJ1-2,NA
CASSPPGDSANYGYTF,TGTGCCAGCAGCCCCCCGGGGGACAGTGCGAATTATGGCTACACCTTC,TRBV5-4,TRBD1,TRBJ1-2,NA
CASSRVGRGDTEAFF,TGTGCCAGCAGTAGGGTAGGCAGGGGGGACACTGAAGCTTTCTTT,TRBV27,TRBD1,TRBJ1-1,NA
CASSEALTTTDNSPLHF,TGTGCCAGCAGTGAAGCTCTTACAACCACAGATAATTCACCCCTCCACTTT,TRBV6-1,NA,TRBJ1-6,NA
CASSLVQTAGYTF,TGTGCCAGCAGCTTAGTCCAGACTGCTGGCTACACCTTC,TRBV7-6,NA,TRBJ1-2,NA
CSVEDFSRSQGDGYTF,TGCAGCGTTGAAGATTTTAGTAGGAGTCAGGGGGATGGCTACACCTTC,TRBV29-1,TRBD1,TRBJ1-2,NA
CAWTGDPTNEKLFF,TGTGCCTGGACGGGGGACCCCACTAATGAAAAACTGTTTTTT,TRBV30,NA,TRBJ1-4,NA
CASSYGVTNTEAFF,TGTGCCAGCAGTTACGGAGTGACGAACACTGAAGCTTTCTTT,TRBV6-5,NA,TRBJ1-1,NA
CASSPPGTAAEQYF,TGTGCCAGCTCACCACCCGGGACAGCGGCCGAGCAGTACTTC,TRBV18,TRBD1,TRBJ2-7,few
CSAGVNTGELFF,TGCAGCGCCGGGGTGAACACCGGGGAGCTGTTTTTT,TRBV29-1,NA,TRBJ2-2,NA
CASSEAAGPDTQYF,TGTGCCAGCAGTGAAGCCGCAGGGCCAGATACGCAGTATTTT,TRBV2,NA,TRBJ2-3,NA
CSYRDRVEKLFF,TGCAGCTACCGGGACAGGGTTGAAAAACTGTTTTTT,TRBV29-1,TRBD1,TRBJ1-4,NA
CASSSTGDGQPQHF,TGTGCCAGCAGCTCGACAGGGGATGGTCAGCCCCAGCATTTT,TRBV7-6,TRBD1,TRBJ1-5,NA
CASSSRDRVGGTEAFF,TGCGCCAGCAGCTCCCGGGACAGGGTTGGGGGCACTGAAGCTTTCTTT,TRBV5-1,TRBD1,TRBJ1-1,once
CARTGTGVVEQYF,TGTGCCAGAACCGGGACAGGGGTGGTCGAGCAGTACTTC,TRBV2,TRBD1,TRBJ2-7,once
CASSVDHGTGGYGYTF,TGTGCCAGCAGCGTAGATCACGGGACAGGGGGCTACGGCTACACCTTC,TRBV9,TRBD1,TRBJ1-2,NA
CASSFSTQYF,TGTGCCAGCAGCTTTTCCACACAGTATTTT,TRBV11-3,NA,TRBJ2-3,NA
CASSDGPNEKLFF,TGTGCCAGCAGTGATGGGCCTAATGAAAAACTGTTTTTT,TRBV2,NA,TRBJ1-4,once
CASSSHALSAEAFF,TGCGCCAGCAGCTCCCATGCTCTATCGGCTGAAGCTTTCTTT,TRBV5-1,NA,TRBJ1-1,NA
CSGRSGSPTEAFF,TGCAGCGGCCGATCAGGGTCCCCCACTGAAGCTTTCTTT,TRBV29-1,NA,TRBJ1-1,NA
CASIPYRGVYSEAFF,TGTGCCAGTATCCCTTACAGGGGGGTGTACTCTGAAGCTTTCTTT,TRBV19,TRBD1,TRBJ1-1,NA
CASSIPGDEQYF,TGTGCCAGTAGTATCCCAGGGGACGAGCAGTACTTC,TRBV19,NA,TRBJ2-7,NA
CASSKTGATSGNTIYF,TGTGCCAGTAGTAAAACAGGGGCAACCTCTGGAAACACCATATATTTT,TRBV19,TRBD1,TRBJ1-3,NA
CASSDGTGIYEQYF,TGTGCCAGCAGTGATGGGACAGGGATCTACGAGCAGTACTTC,TRBV6-1,TRBD1,TRBJ2-7,NA
CASGPGGLEGSTEAFF,TGTGCCAGCGGACCTGGTGGGTTGGAGGGTAGCACTGAAGCTTTCTTT,TRBV5-4,NA,TRBJ1-1,NA
CATIGGQGSVWGYTF,TGTGCCACCATTGGGGGACAGGGGTCGGTCTGGGGCTACACCTTC,TRBV7-9,TRBD1,TRBJ1-2,NA
CASSFYFVWRGGGYTF,TGCGCCAGCAGTTTTTACTTCGTCTGGCGAGGGGGAGGCTACACCTTC,TRBV23-1,NA,TRBJ1-2,NA
CASSATGGATDTQYF,TGTGCCAGCAGTGCAACAGGGGGTGCCACAGATACGCAGTATTTT,TRBV7-3,TRBD1,TRBJ2-3,NA
CASSDSNTEAFF,TGTGCCAGCAGTGACAGCAACACTGAAGCTTTCTTT,TRBV5-6,NA,TRBJ1-1,NA
CASSDPGGGVKLFF,TGTGCCAGCAGTGATCCGGGGGGAGGGGTAAAACTGTTTTTT,TRBV25-1,NA,TRBJ1-4,once
CASSLGLAGGSQYF,TGTGCCAGCAGTCTTGGACTAGCGGGGGGGTCGCAGTATTTT,TRBV6-6,TRBD2,TRBJ2-3,NA
CASKGEYRVAYGYTF,TGTGCCAGCAAAGGGGAATACAGGGTCGCCTATGGCTACACCTTC,TRBV2,NA,TRBJ1-2,NA
CASSLVAGEQYF,TGTGCCAGCAGCTTAGTAGCGGGAGAGCAGTACTTC,TRBV7-9,TRBD2,TRBJ2-7,once
CASSSSGAYGYTF,TGTGCCAGTAGTTCTTCAGGGGCCTATGGCTACACCTTC,TRBV19,NA,TRBJ1-2,NA
CASSGRTGGRTGELFF,TGTGCCAGCAGTGGCAGGACAGGGGGCCGTACCGGGGAGCTGTTTTTT,TRBV6-1,TRBD1,TRBJ2-2,NA